This T cell receptor (beta chain) originates from a study of cytomegalovirus exposure and HLA in healthy donors. Regarding the study as a whole: Published work reported that the classifier diagnosed cytomegalovirus status with high specificity and sensitivity. In vitro testing confirmed a few CMV-associated chains as specific for CMV antigens. Most TCR sequences were rare, but some public TCRs occurred in many donors. Altogether, about 160 TCR beta chains were recorded as cytomegalovirus-associated.

The CDR3 extends over 16 amino acids. The repertoire was sequenced with immunoSEQ multiplex PCR; TCRdb's copy has only in-frame clones and lacks some. The table shows around 190,000 clones, with roughly three quarters occurring only once. This clone was seen a few times. The antigen remains unidentified. Sequencing input: PBMCs. The gene calls are TRBV12-1 and TRBJ2-2; no DNA check was done on the table's D call, TRBD1. TRBV12-1 is tagged as a pseudogene. The TCR was taken from a woman in her thirties in good health and CMV-seronegative. The CDR3: CASSNGTGEDTGELFF. The CDR3 bases are TGTGCCAGCAGCAACGGGACAGGGGAAGACACCGGGGAGCTGTTTTTT.